This TCR beta chain was sequenced in a study of cytomegalovirus exposure and HLA in healthy donors. Trimming shortened V by 6 bases and J by 7 bases, and 33 bases separated the two germline ends. There are 19 residues in the CDR3. CDR1 and CDR2 (germline): SGHDT, YYEEEE. The PCR had 60 Vbeta and 13 Jbeta primers. The repertoire was sequenced with immunoSEQ multiplex PCR; TCRdb's copy has only in-frame clones and lacks some. Among fewer than 150,000 clones, 85% to 90% were seen once, and the ten largest hold about 7%. Material: PBMCs. The sequence was obtained from a woman aged 25-40 years in good health and CMV-seropositive. The rearrangement uses TRBV5-6 and TRBJ2-3; D perhaps matches TRBD2 (8 bases). In nucleotides, the CDR3 is TGTGCCAGCACTCCGGGGGAGGGGGCGCTCGGGAGGGTCAAAAATACGCAGTATTTT. Translated, it gives CASTPGEGALGRVKNTQYF.